This entry is about one TCR beta chain. Antigen specificity is unknown. Primers for the PCR totalled 60 Vbeta and 13 Jbeta. Using immunoSEQ multiplex PCR, the repertoire was profiled, and TCRdb retains in-frame clones only, with some absent. The table includes some 210,000 clones, around 87% detected once. The data stem from a study of cytomegalovirus exposure and HLA in healthy donors. The study's findings and limits: CMV serostatus was the only recorded immune exposure for donors.

The CDR3 sequence is 13 residues long. J gave up 2 bases and V 5 bases, and 2 bases lay outside the gene matches. CDR1 is SEHNR, CDR2 FQNEAQ, per germline (reference sequence). This sequence originates from a man aged 25 to 40 in good health and CMV-seronegative. The sequencing sample was made of PBMCs. This chain links TRBV7-9 with TRBJ2-5; 7 nucleotides agree with TRBD2. In DNA, the CDR3 is TGTGCCAGCAGCGGACTAGTTCAAGAGACCCAGTACTTC. This codes for CASSGLVQETQYF.